This T cell receptor (beta chain) was sequenced in a study of control samples from healthy donors and cancer patients. Generated by immunoSEQ multiplex PCR, the TCRdb table keeps only in-frame clones and is missing some. Of roughly 54,000 clones in the sample, 95% to 97% were seen once. The CDR3 sequence is 14 residues long. Germline V CDR1 and CDR2: SGHRS, YFSETQ. Between the trimmed V and J ends, which lost 0 bases and 9 bases, there was a span of 15 bases. What was sequenced was blood. This chain joins TRBV5-1 and TRBJ1-1; tentative D call: TRBD1 (6 bases). The source of this sequence is a woman aged 30 to 39 in good health. CDR3 amino acids: CASSLDPTGRKAFF. DNA for the CDR3: TGCGCCAGCAGCTTGGATCCGACAGGACGTAAAGCTTTCTTT.